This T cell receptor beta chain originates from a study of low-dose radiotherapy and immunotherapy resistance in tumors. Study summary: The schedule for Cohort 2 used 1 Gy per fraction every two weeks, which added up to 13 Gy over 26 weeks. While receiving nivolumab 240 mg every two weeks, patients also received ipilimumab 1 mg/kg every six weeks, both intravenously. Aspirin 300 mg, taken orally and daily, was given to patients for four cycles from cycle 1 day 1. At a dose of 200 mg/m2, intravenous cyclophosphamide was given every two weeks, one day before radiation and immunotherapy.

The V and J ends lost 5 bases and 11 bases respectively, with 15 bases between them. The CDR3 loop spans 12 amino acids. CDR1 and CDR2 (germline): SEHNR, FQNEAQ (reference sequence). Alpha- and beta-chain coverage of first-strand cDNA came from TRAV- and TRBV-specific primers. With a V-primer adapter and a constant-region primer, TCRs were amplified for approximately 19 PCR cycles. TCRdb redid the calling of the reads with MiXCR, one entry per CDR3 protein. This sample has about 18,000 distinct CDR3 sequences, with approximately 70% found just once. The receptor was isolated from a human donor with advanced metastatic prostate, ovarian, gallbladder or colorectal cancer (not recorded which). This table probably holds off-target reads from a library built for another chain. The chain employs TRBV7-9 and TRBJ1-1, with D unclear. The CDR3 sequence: CASSLAGWPAFF. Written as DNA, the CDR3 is TGTGCCAGCAGCCTTGCTGGGTGGCCGGCTTTCTTT.